The 6 T cell receptor beta chains below were found in one sample sequenced in a study of T cells in Graves' hyperthyroidism and ophthalmopathy. Researchers took RNA transcripts and amplified the TCR beta CDR3 regions from them. An initial round of RT-PCR targeting the TCR CDR3 relied on the HTBI primer set. TCRdb redid the calling of the multiplex PCR reads with MiXCR, one entry per CDR3 protein. Of fewer than 450,000 distinct CDR3 sequences in the sample, roughly 17% were seen once. Sequencing was carried out using blood. Source of these receptors: a woman in her 30s with Graves' hyperthyroidism that later progressed to Graves' ophthalmopathy.

This clonotype was seen at least ten times. The chain links TRBV9 to TRBJ2-7; D not resolved. Germline V gene data show CDR1 as SGDLS and CDR2 as YYNGEE. Trimming took 0 bases from V and 3 from J, leaving 10 bases between them. This CDR3 region has 14 residues. The CDR3, as DNA: TGTGCCAGCAGCGTAGCCCAGGTGGACTACGAGCAGTACTTC. Protein sequence: CASSVAQVDYEQYF. Supplemented by reference TRBV9 and TRBJ2-7, the full variable domain reads DSGVTQTPKHLITATGQRVTLRCSPRSGDLSVYWYQQSLDQGLQFLIQYYNGEERAKGNILERFSAQQFPDLHSELNLSSLELGDSALYFCASSVAQVDYEQYFGPGTRLTVT.

This clonotype has just a few counts. The rearrangement links TRBV6-1 to TRBJ1-1; no definite D call. The CDR3 loop spans 12 amino acids. The germline V and J ends were trimmed by 2 bases and 11 bases, with 12 bases remaining between them. Germline V gives CDR1 MNHNS, CDR2 SASEGT. This CDR3 reads CASSERHTEAFF. CDR3 sequence (DNA): TGTGCCAGCAGTGAACGTCACACAGAGGCTTTCTTT.

Here the CDR3 DNA reads TGTGCCAGCAGCAGACTAGCGGGAGTCGGCAATGAGCAGTTCTTC. Residues: CASSRLAGVGNEQFF. The chain is built from TRBV12-3 or TRBV12-4 and TRBJ2-1, with 12 bases lining up with TRBD2. CDR3 length: 15 amino acids. The junction had 6 bases not matched to a gene; V was cut back by 6 bases and J by 6 bases.

This clonotype was seen more than once but under ten times. The V call is TRBV3-1, the J call TRBJ2-1; D call uncertain. This CDR3 is 12 amino acids long. Trimming cost V 2 bases and J 4 bases, with 3 bases left between them. The germline gives CDR1 LGHDT, CDR2 YNNKEL (reference sequence). The CDR3 loop is CASSQMYNEQFF. The CDR3, as DNA: TGTGCCAGCAGCCAAATGTACAATGAGCAGTTCTTC.

At least ten counts were recorded for this clonotype. The chain couples TRBV10-2 to TRBJ1-1; 8 nucleotides agree with TRBD1. The CDR3 is made up of 14 amino acids. V lost 4 bases and J lost 1; bases outside the gene matches: 2. Germline CDR1 is WSHSY and CDR2 is SAAADI. The CDR3 DNA sequence: TGCGCCAGCAGTGCCCAGGGGGCGAACACTGAAGCTTTCTTT. Translation: CASSAQGANTEAFF.

Many counts were recorded for this clonotype. V and J are TRBV3-1 and TRBJ2-5; TRBD1 might be the D (6 bases). Between the trimmed V and J ends, which lost 1 base and 1 base, there was a span of 7 bases. The CDR3 spans 14 residues. Germline CDR1 reads LGHDT; CDR2 reads YNNKEL (reference sequence). CDR3 bases: TGTGCCAGCAGCCAAGTGACAGGCCAAGAGACCCAGTACTTC. This translates into CASSQVTGQETQYF.